One sample yielded the 18 T cell receptor beta chains listed below, sequenced in a study of cytomegalovirus exposure and HLA in healthy donors. Use of 60 Vbeta and 13 Jbeta primers characterized the PCR. Repertoires were generated with immunoSEQ multiplex PCR, while TCRdb's copy carries only in-frame clones and drops some. Altogether about 160,000 clones are present, approximately 84% being singletons, with the ten largest covering around 0.93%. Sequencing used PBMCs. The origin of the receptors is a man aged 25-45 years in good health and CMV-seronegative.

The V gene is TRBV6-1, the J gene TRBJ1-1, with a weak D call TRBD1 (5 bases). The V end lost 4 bases, the J end lost 1 base, and 10 bases lay between the germline ends. Looked up from germline, CDR1 is MNHNS and CDR2 is SASEGT. CDR3 size: 14 residues. The CDR3 is CASSAFDRNTEAFF. As DNA, the CDR3 is TGTGCCAGCAGTGCCTTTGACAGGAACACTGAAGCTTTCTTT.

This chain joins TRBV27 and TRBJ1-1; no reliable D call. The ends were cut back, 3 bases at V and 1 base at J, with 12 bases in the middle. Germline V gene sequence: CDR1 MNHEY, CDR2 SMNVEV (reference sequence). There are 15 residues in the CDR3. CDR3 protein: CASSFGGGANTEAFF. CDR3 nucleotides: TGTGCCAGCAGTTTTGGTGGAGGAGCGAACACTGAAGCTTTCTTT.

V gene TRBV27 combines with J gene TRBJ2-7; D unresolved. The ends were cut back, 4 bases at V and 3 bases at J, with 4 bases in the middle. Germline V lookup: CDR1 MNHEY, CDR2 SMNVEV (reference sequence). This CDR3 is built from 11 residues. The CDR3 here is CASSYNYEQYF. The CDR3 region has the DNA TGTGCCAGCAGTTATAACTACGAGCAGTACTTC.

This chain uses TRBV10-3 with TRBJ2-5; 12 bases fit TRBD2. The V and J ends lost 10 bases and 1 base, in that order; junction bases with no gene match: 4. This CDR3 is 14 amino acids long. Germline V gene data show CDR1 as ENHRY and CDR2 as SYGVKD. The CDR3 DNA reads as TGTGCCACCGGACTAGCGGGGTCCCAAGAGACCCAGTACTTC. It codes for CATGLAGSQETQYF.

V gene TRBV30 combines with J gene TRBJ1-5; 8 bases line up with TRBD1. The ends lost 2 bases at V and 3 bases at J; junction bases unmatched: 15. The CDR3 extends over 18 amino acids. The V gene's germline CDR1 is GTSNPN and CDR2 SVGIG (reference sequence). Here the CDR3 reads CAWSTNRRGTGYNQPQHF. The CDR3 DNA reads TGTGCCTGGAGTACAAACCGACGAGGGACAGGCTACAATCAGCCCCAGCATTTT.

The chain joins TRBV25-1 to TRBJ1-2; D is possibly TRBD1 (6 bases). V was pared by 1 base and J by 2 bases, with 11 bases between. Germline V lookup: CDR1 MGHDK, CDR2 SYGVNS. The CDR3 has 15 amino acids. The CDR3 reads CASSESPTGNYGYTF. For the CDR3, the DNA is TGTGCCAGCAGTGAATCCCCAACAGGGAACTATGGCTACACCTTC.

The rearrangement links TRBV16 to TRBJ2-5; 8 positions match TRBD1. CDR1 and CDR2 from the germline V gene are KGHSY and FQNENV. Trimming cost V 0 bases and J 4 bases; bases outside gene matches: 4. The length of the CDR3 is 15 residues. The CDR3 here is CASSQSGTGGETQYF. In DNA, the CDR3 is TGTGCCAGCAGCCAATCAGGAACAGGGGGAGAGACCCAGTACTTC.

This clone appeared a single time. V usage is TRBV29-1 and J usage is TRBJ2-2; TRBD1 matches at 9 bases. The CDR3 covers 14 residues. Losses at the gene ends were 8 bases for V and 3 bases for J; bases not matched to a gene: 7. From germline, CDR1 is SQVTM and CDR2 ANQGSEA. In DNA form, the CDR3 reads TGCAGCTCAGGAGGGGACAGGGACACCGGGGAGCTGTTTTTT. Translation: CSSGGDRDTGELFF.

The J gene is TRBJ2-1, the V gene TRBV7-8, with 7 bases aligning to TRBD1. The length of the CDR3 is 14 residues. Germline lookup yields CDR1 SGHVS and CDR2 FQNEAQ. The V and J ends lost 1 base and 7 bases, in that order; junction bases with no gene match: 4. CDR3 DNA: TGTGCCAGCAGCTTAGTGTCCAGGGGGAATGAGCAGTTCTTC. Translated, it gives CASSLVSRGNEQFF.

The chain couples TRBV6-5 to TRBJ2-3; D possibly corresponds to TRBD2 (5 bases). CDR3 length: 14 amino acids. Trimming cost V 8 bases and J 3 bases, with 15 bases left between them. From germline, CDR1 is MNHEY and CDR2 SVGAGI. The CDR3 spells CASSTHRETDTQYF. For the CDR3, the DNA is TGTGCCAGCTCCACGCACCGGGAAACAGATACGCAGTATTTT.

This chain uses TRBV15 with TRBJ2-3, with a possible D match to TRBD2 (5 bases). The CDR3 runs to 16 residues. Germline-derived CDR1 and CDR2 are LNHNV and YYDKDF (reference sequence). V was trimmed by 3 bases and J by 1 base, leaving 14 bases between them. This chain's CDR3 is CATSSGAGKRTDTQYF. DNA for the CDR3: TGTGCCACCAGCAGTGGAGCCGGGAAACGCACAGATACGCAGTATTTT.

This clone was seen only a few times. V and J are TRBV7-8 and TRBJ2-5, with 10 bases lining up with TRBD2. CDR1 is SGHVS and CDR2 is FQNEAQ in the germline V gene. With V trimmed by 3 bases and J by 5 bases, 9 bases remained unmatched. The CDR3 contains 16 residues. The CDR3 nucleotides are TGTGCCAGCAGCTTGGCTTCGGGACTAGCGTTGGAGACCCAGTACTTC. It is translated as CASSLASGLALETQYF.

The rearrangement uses TRBV30 and TRBJ2-1; 11 bases agree with TRBD2. The germline V gene encodes CDR1 GTSNPN and CDR2 SVGIG (reference sequence). With V trimmed by 4 bases and J by 4 bases, 9 bases remained unmatched. The CDR3 has 16 residues. This CDR3 is CAWNRGTSGRYNEQFF. The CDR3 region has the DNA TGTGCCTGGAACCGCGGGACTAGCGGAAGATACAATGAGCAGTTCTTC.

As regards this clone: The junction shows a germline mismatch at one end, possibly a read error. The rearrangement links TRBV28 to TRBJ1-2; 8 bases fit TRBD1. CDR1 and CDR2 from the germline V gene are MDHEN and SYDVKM. CDR3 size: 14 residues. The CDR3 loop is CASSLGQGDYGHTF. DNA for the CDR3: TGTGCCAGCAGTTTAGGACAGGGAGACTATGGCCACACCTTC.

The chain carries TRBV7-9 and TRBJ1-1, with 7 positions matching TRBD1. The CDR3 has 16 residues. The V and J ends lost 5 bases and 3 bases, in that order; junction bases with no gene match: 12. Germline V gives CDR1 SEHNR, CDR2 FQNEAQ (reference sequence). The CDR3 DNA reads as TGTGCCAGCAGCCCCGACAGGGTAACTTCGGACACTGAAGCTTTCTTT. Its protein product is CASSPDRVTSDTEAFF.

This clone was counted once. Other DNA sequences in this sample translate to the same CDR3. V and J are TRBV2 and TRBJ1-6; tentatively, D is TRBD1 (6 bases). The CDR3 runs 15 residues. V lost 2 bases and J lost 7, with 12 bases in between. Looked up from germline, CDR1 is SNHLY and CDR2 is FYNNEI. The CDR3 spells CASSEFGDTNSPLHF. As DNA, the CDR3 is TGTGCCAGCAGTGAATTCGGGGACACGAATTCACCCCTCCACTTT. The full variable domain, rest sourced from reference TRBV2 and TRBJ1-6, is EPEVTQTPSHQVTQMGQEVILRCVPISNHLYFYWYRQILGQKVEFLVSFYNNEISEKSEIFDDQFSVERPDGSNFTLKIRSTKLEDSAMYFCASSEFGDTNSPLHFGNGTRLTVT.

This rearrangement joins TRBV4-1 to TRBJ2-1; weak D call: TRBD1 (6 bases). V lost 0 bases, J lost 0 bases, and 12 bases lay in between. From germline, CDR1 is MGHRA and CDR2 YSYEKL. The CDR3 has 17 amino acids. CDR3 sequence (DNA): TGCGCCAGCAGCCAAGAGTCGGACAGCAGCTCCTACAATGAGCAGTTCTTC. Encoded protein: CASSQESDSSSYNEQFF.

The chain combines TRBV5-1 with TRBJ2-5, with TRBD2 identical over 10 bases. The germline V gene has CDR1 SGHRS and CDR2 YFSETQ. This CDR3 has 16 residues. After removal of 4 bases from V and 5 bases from J, the junction contained 11 bases not matched to a gene. The CDR3 loop is CASSRSGRAPQETQYF. DNA of the CDR3: TGCGCCAGCAGCCGCAGCGGGAGGGCCCCCCAGGAGACCCAGTACTTC.